These 5 T cell receptor beta chains were all obtained from the same sample, sequenced in a study of blood T cell repertoires in COVID-19. Here immunoSEQ multiplex PCR was the method, and the copy in TCRdb shows in-frame clones only, minus some. Of 250,000 to 350,000 clones listed, approximately 90% are singletons. The sequencing sample was made of peripheral blood. The receptors originated from a woman aged 50 to 60 with active or convalescent COVID-19.

The V gene is TRBV14, the J gene TRBJ1-5; D unresolved. CDR1 and CDR2 from the germline V gene are SGHDN and FVKESK. Deletions cut 10 bases from V and 2 bases from J, with 9 bases between. The CDR3 extends over 12 amino acids. CDR3 sequence (DNA): TGTGCCAACCGAACAGGCAATCAGCCCCAGCATTTT. This gives the protein CANRTGNQPQHF.

This chain links TRBV27 with TRBJ2-1; 9 bases line up with TRBD1. The CDR3 length is 13 residues. The germline V gene encodes CDR1 MNHEY and CDR2 SMNVEV (reference sequence). Trimming took 4 bases from V and 9 from J; bases not matched to a gene: 4. This CDR3 is CASSYRGRSEQFF. DNA for the CDR3: TGTGCCAGCAGTTACAGGGGGCGGAGTGAGCAGTTCTTC.

J is TRBJ2-2 and V is TRBV10-3; D may be TRBD1 (6 bases). Germline values: CDR1 ENHRY, CDR2 SYGVKD. Trimming shortened V by 4 bases and J by 2 bases, and 11 bases separated the two germline ends. CDR3 length: 15 amino acids. The CDR3 loop reads CAISGTAANTGELFF. The CDR3 nucleotides are TGTGCCATCAGTGGGACAGCGGCTAACACCGGGGAGCTGTTTTTT.

The chain uses TRBV6-1 and TRBJ2-1; tentatively, D is TRBD2 (5 bases). The germline gives CDR1 MNHNS, CDR2 SASEGT. This CDR3 comprises 15 residues. The germline V and J ends were trimmed by 2 bases and 6 bases, with 14 bases remaining between them. CDR3 loop: CASSERWELSNEQFF. The CDR3 DNA is TGTGCCAGCAGTGAAAGGTGGGAGCTAAGCAATGAGCAGTTCTTC.

The chain recombines TRBV5-6 with TRBJ1-5; weak D call: TRBD1 (5 bases). V lost 1 base, J lost 4 bases, and 9 bases lay in between. CDR3 length equals 14 residues. Germline CDR1 SGHDT, CDR2 YYEEEE. Here the CDR3 DNA reads TGTGCCAGCAGCTTGAGACAGCTGAATCAGCCCCAGCATTTT. Translation gives CASSLRQLNQPQHF. Full variable domain (missing parts from reference TRBV5-6 and TRBJ1-5): DAGVTQSPTHLIKTRGQQVTLRCSPKSGHDTVSWYQQALGQGPQFIFQYYEEEERQRGNFPDRFSGHQFPNYSSELNVNALLLGDSALYLCASSLRQLNQPQHFGDGTRLSIL.